This T cell receptor (beta chain) was obtained from a study of cytomegalovirus exposure and HLA in healthy donors. Trimming took 6 bases from V and 7 from J, leaving 15 bases between them. Germline values: CDR1 MNHNS, CDR2 SASEGT. This CDR3 is built from 14 residues. Study-wide points: Accurate HLA-A and HLA-B prediction from TCR beta sequences was reported for most subjects.

The PCR had 60 Vbeta and 13 Jbeta primers. Clones were read by immunoSEQ multiplex PCR, and TCRdb kept only the in-frame ones, dropping some. The sample shows 100,000 to 150,000 clones, 72% of them seen only once. Of note for this clone: Its specificity is unknown.

The receptor comes from a young man in good health and CMV-seronegative. Material for sequencing was PBMCs. This chain links TRBV6-1 with TRBJ1-4, with TRBD1 as a possible D gene (5 bases). As DNA, the CDR3 is TGTGCCAGCAGGGAAATAGCCGGGGGTGAAAAACTGTTTTTT. Its translation is CASREIAGGEKLFF.